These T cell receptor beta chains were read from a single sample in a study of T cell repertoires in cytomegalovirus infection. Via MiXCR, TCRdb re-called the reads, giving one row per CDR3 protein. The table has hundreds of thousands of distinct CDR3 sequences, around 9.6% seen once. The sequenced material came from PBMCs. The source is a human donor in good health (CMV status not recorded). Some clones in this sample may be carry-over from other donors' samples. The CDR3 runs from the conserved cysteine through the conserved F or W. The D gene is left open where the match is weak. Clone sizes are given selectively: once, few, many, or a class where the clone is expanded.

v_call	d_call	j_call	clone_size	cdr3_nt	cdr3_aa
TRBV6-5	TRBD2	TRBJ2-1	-	TGTGCCAGCAGTTACGGACTAGCGGGGGGGGCTGAGCAGTTCTTC	CASSYGLAGGAEQFF
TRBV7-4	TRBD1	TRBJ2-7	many	TGTGCCAGCAGCCCCGGACAGGGGGCCTACGAGCAGTACTTC	CASSPGQGAYEQYF
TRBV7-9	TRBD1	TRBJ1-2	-	TGTGCCAGCAGCTTAGGCGGTGGGGCAGGGGGCTATGGCTACACCTTC	CASSLGGGAGGYGYTF
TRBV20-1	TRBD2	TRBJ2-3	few	TGCAGTGCTAGTCCAGGAACCCTAGCGGGGGGTCCAGATACGCAGTATTTT	CSASPGTLAGGPDTQYF
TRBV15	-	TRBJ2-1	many	TGTGCCACCAGCAGAGGAGAGCTTATATCCTACAATGAGCAGTTCTTC	CATSRGELISYNEQFF
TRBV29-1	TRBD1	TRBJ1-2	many	TGCAGCGTTGAAGACTGGGACAGGGGGCTTTATGGCTACACCTTC	CSVEDWDRGLYGYTF
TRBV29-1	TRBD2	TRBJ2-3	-	TGCAGCCTCTCCCAGCGGGGAGGTACGCAGTATTTT	CSLSQRGGTQYF
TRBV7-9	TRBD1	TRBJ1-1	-	TGTGCCAGCAGCCTGATACAGGGGACTGAAGCTTTCTTT	CASSLIQGTEAFF
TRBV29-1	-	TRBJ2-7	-	TGCAGCGCTTTGGGGGGGACAGACTACGAGCAGTACTTC	CSALGGTDYEQYF
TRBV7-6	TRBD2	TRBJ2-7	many	TGTGCCAGCAGCCAAGGGGTCCAGCGGGGACCCTACGAGCAGTACTTC	CASSQGVQRGPYEQYF
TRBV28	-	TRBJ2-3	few	TGTGCCAGCGGGGCGGGGACCCCGAGAGACCTATTCACAGATACGCAGTATTTT	CASGAGTPRDLFTDTQYF
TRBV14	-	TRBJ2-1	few	TGTGCCAGCGAACCCTTGAAAGGGCAGGGAAGCTACAATGAGCAGTTCTTC	CASEPLKGQGSYNEQFF
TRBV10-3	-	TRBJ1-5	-	TGTGCCATCTGTTCGACGAGGGAGCCTAATCAGCCCCAGCATTTT	CAICSTREPNQPQHF
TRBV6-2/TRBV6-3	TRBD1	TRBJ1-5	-	TGTGCCAGCAGGCGCGCCCAGGGGGCCGGTCAGCCCCAGCATTTT	CASRRAQGAGQPQHF
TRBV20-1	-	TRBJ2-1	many	TGCAGTGCTAGAGAAAGAACAGGGTGGGACAATGAGCAGTTCTTC	CSARERTGWDNEQFF
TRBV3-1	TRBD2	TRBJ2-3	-	TGTGCCAGCAGCCAAGGTCAGCGGGGGGGCCGGGATACGCAGTATTTT	CASSQGQRGGRDTQYF
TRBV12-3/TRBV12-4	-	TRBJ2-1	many	TGTGCCAGCAGTTTACAGGCGGGTGAGCAGTTCTTC	CASSLQAGEQFF
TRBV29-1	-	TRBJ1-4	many	TGCAGCCCCTTGGAGGGGAAGACCGAAAAACTGTTTTTT	CSPLEGKTEKLFF
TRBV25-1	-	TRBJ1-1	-	TGTGCCAGCAGAAAGCCCGGGATGAACACTGAAGCTTTCTTT	CASRKPGMNTEAFF
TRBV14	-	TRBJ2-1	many	TGTGCCAGCAGCCAAGTATGGGGCAGGGCTTACAATGAGCAGTTCTTC	CASSQVWGRAYNEQFF
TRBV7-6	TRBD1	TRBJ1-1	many	TGTGCCAGCAGCCGTGACAGGGGGCGGTACACTGAAGCTTTCTTT	CASSRDRGRYTEAFF
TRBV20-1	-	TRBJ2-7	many	TGCAGTGCTAGACATGCCGCCGCCTACGAGCAGTACTTC	CSARHAAAYEQYF
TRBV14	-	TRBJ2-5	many	TGTGCCAGCAGCCGACTAACCCAAGAGACCCAGTACTTC	CASSRLTQETQYF
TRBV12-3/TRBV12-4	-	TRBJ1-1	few	TGTGCCAGCAGTACCCCCGAGGGAAGCCACACTGAAGCTTTCTTT	CASSTPEGSHTEAFF
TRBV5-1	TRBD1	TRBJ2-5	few	TGCGCCAGCAGCCTGGGACAGAAACAAGAGACCCAGTACTTC	CASSLGQKQETQYF
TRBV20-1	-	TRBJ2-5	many	TGCAGTGCTCAACCGGGGGCGCGGGAGACCCAGTACTTC	CSAQPGARETQYF